The 32 T cell receptor beta chains reported below all come from one sample, sequenced in a study of T-cell memory formation after mild COVID-19. TCRdb used MiXCR to reprocess the 5' RACE reads, holding one entry per CDR3 protein. The table lists under 300,000 distinct CDR3 sequences, roughly 15% of them singletons. The sample consisted of PBMCs or a T cell subset sorted from them (not recorded which). These receptors were collected from a man in his late teens or twenties who had mild COVID-19 (a few samples of this study predate the infection). Cell type and time point are not known.

V and J are TRBV5-1 and TRBJ2-1; TRBD1 aligns across 9 bases. Per the germline V gene, CDR1 is SGHRS and CDR2 is YFSETQ. The CDR3 covers 14 residues. J gave up 4 bases and V 4 bases, and 3 bases lay outside the gene matches. Here the CDR3 reads CASSRGQGYNEQFF. The CDR3 DNA reads TGCGCCAGCAGCCGGGGACAGGGTTACAATGAGCAGTTCTTC.

The chain recombines TRBV27 with TRBJ1-6, with D tentatively TRBD1 (6 bases). The germline V gene has CDR1 MNHEY and CDR2 SMNVEV (reference sequence). The V and J ends lost 4 bases and 10 bases respectively, with 14 bases between them. The CDR3 spans 14 residues. In DNA, the CDR3 is TGTGCCAGCAGTTACAGGGATCCGCGATCACCCCTCCACTTT. Translated, it gives CASSYRDPRSPLHF.

This clonotype was seen ten or more times. The genes are TRBV12-3 or TRBV12-4 and TRBJ1-3, with D perhaps matching TRBD1 (5 bases). The V gene lost 4 bases and the J gene lost 0 bases, with 7 bases spanning the gap. This CDR3 comprises 14 residues. The CDR3 DNA reads as TGTGCCAGCAGTTGGGGGGGCTCTGGAAACACCATATATTTT. Protein: CASSWGGSGNTIYF.

The chain combines TRBV4-1 with TRBJ2-5, with 7 bases lining up with TRBD2. The V gene's germline CDR1 is MGHRA and CDR2 YSYEKL. The CDR3 runs to 16 residues. V was pared by 4 bases and J by 1 base, with 9 bases of the junction left unmatched. CDR3 bases: TGCGCCAGCAGCCCTTGGACTAGAAGGGGCCAAGAGACCCAGTACTTC. It translates to CASSPWTRRGQETQYF.

This clonotype was counted between two and nine times. The chain has TRBV7-9 and TRBJ2-1, with D perhaps matching TRBD1 (6 bases). This CDR3 is built from 16 residues. Deletions cut 2 bases from V and 2 bases from J, with 13 bases between. Germline CDR1 is SEHNR and CDR2 is FQNEAQ (reference sequence). This chain's CDR3 is CASSLKIQGTYNEQFF. In nucleotides, the CDR3 is TGTGCCAGCAGCTTAAAGATACAGGGAACCTACAATGAGCAGTTCTTC.

This chain links TRBV15 with TRBJ1-2; perhaps TRBD1 as D (5 bases). The V gene lost 5 bases and the J gene lost 7 bases, with 20 bases spanning the gap. Germline CDR1 is LNHNV and CDR2 is YYDKDF (reference sequence). The CDR3 totals 15 residues. CDR3 bases: TGTGCCACCAGCGACCGGGTCGCGAGGGGCGGTGGCTACACCTTC. Its protein is CATSDRVARGGGYTF.

This clonotype was detected ten times or more. The chain links TRBV12-3 or TRBV12-4 to TRBJ1-2; D is unresolved. This CDR3 is 13 amino acids long. V was cut by 5 bases and J by 2 bases, with 9 bases left in between. The CDR3: CASSMWTNYGYTF. In DNA form, the CDR3 reads TGTGCCAGCAGTATGTGGACCAACTATGGCTACACCTTC.

The V and J genes are TRBV18 and TRBJ1-4, with 8 bases fitting TRBD1. The CDR3 loop spans 14 amino acids. With 7 bases clipped from V and 8 bases from J, the junction kept 9 bases outside the gene matches. Germline V gives CDR1 KGHSH, CDR2 LQKENI. CDR3 nucleotide sequence: TGTGCCAGCTATCCCAGGGGGCTTCAGGAAAAACTGTTTTTT. This translates into CASYPRGLQEKLFF.

Concerning this clonotype: At one of its ends the junction is not consistent with the germline gene, which may arise from a read error. This CDR3 reads CARSQDPPSGGDWNEQFF. The CDR3 DNA follows: TGCGCCCGCAGCCAAGATCCCCCTAGCGGGGGAGACTGGAATGAGCAGTTCTTC. The chain is built from TRBV4-3 and TRBJ2-1; 10 bases are shared with TRBD2. The CDR3 extends over 18 amino acids. The germline CDR1 and CDR2 sequences are LGHNA and YSLEER.

This clonotype has a handful of counts. The chain is built from TRBV20-1 and TRBJ2-3; D remains ambiguous. Looked up from germline, CDR1 is DFQATT and CDR2 is SNEGSKA (reference sequence). The CDR3 is 14 residues long. V was trimmed by 6 bases and J by 0 bases, leaving 13 bases between them. The CDR3, as DNA: TGCAGTGCCCCAAGTGGTGTTAGCACAGATACGCAGTATTTT. Translation: CSAPSGVSTDTQYF.

This clonotype has only a few counts. The chain uses TRBV7-6 and TRBJ2-1; no firm D call. The germline CDR1 and CDR2 sequences are SGHVS and FNYEAQ. Trimming shortened V by 4 bases and J by 6 bases, and 10 bases separated the two germline ends. CDR3 size: 13 residues. CDR3 in amino acids: CASSSSGINEQFF. The CDR3 DNA follows: TGTGCCAGCAGCTCCTCTGGGATCAATGAGCAGTTCTTC. Filled out from reference TRBV7-6 and TRBJ2-1, the complete variable domain reads GAGVSQSPRYKVTKRGQDVALRCDPISGHVSLYWYRQALGQGPEFLTYFNYEAQQDKSGLPNDRFSAERPEGSISTLTIQRTEQRDSAMYRCASSSSGINEQFFGPGTRLTVL.

This chain joins TRBV9 and TRBJ2-2, with D maybe TRBD1 (6 bases). The CDR3 length is 16 residues. V lost 0 bases and J lost 1, with 10 bases in between. Germline V gene data show CDR1 as SGDLS and CDR2 as YYNGEE. CDR3 DNA sequence: TGTGCCAGCAGCGTAGGGGGGCAGTGGAACACCGGGGAGCTGTTTTTT. The encoded protein is CASSVGGQWNTGELFF.

This clonotype was counted only a few times. The chain joins TRBV7-8 to TRBJ1-6; 7 nucleotides line up with TRBD1. The germline V gene has CDR1 SGHVS and CDR2 FQNEAQ. J lost 3 bases, V lost 5 bases, and 7 bases had no gene match. The CDR3 extends over 16 amino acids. The CDR3 spells CASSQQGSIYNSPLHF. CDR3 nucleotide sequence: TGTGCCAGCAGCCAACAGGGGAGCATCTATAATTCACCCCTCCACTTT.

The J gene is TRBJ1-4, the V gene TRBV4-3, with a weak D call TRBD1 (5 bases). The CDR3 contains 16 residues. With 0 bases removed from V and 3 bases from J, the gap between germline ends came to 11 bases. The germline V gene encodes CDR1 LGHNA and CDR2 YSLEER. The CDR3 sequence: CASSQERGRANEKLFF. CDR3 nucleotides: TGCGCCAGCAGCCAAGAGCGGGGGAGGGCTAATGAAAAACTGTTTTTT.

In this sample, this clonotype turned up a few times. The V gene is TRBV5-1, the J gene TRBJ2-5; possibly TRBD2 for D (5 bases). The CDR3 is made up of 14 amino acids. Germline V CDR1 and CDR2: SGHRS, YFSETQ. V gave up 4 bases and J gave up 5 bases, with 15 bases separating them. This CDR3 reads CASSLLSPGETQYF. The DNA of the CDR3 is TGCGCCAGCAGCCTTTTGTCCCCGGGGGAGACCCAGTACTTC.

The gene calls are TRBV2 and TRBJ2-5; tentatively, D is TRBD2 (6 bases). V shed 4 bases and J shed 4 bases, with 13 bases lying between them. CDR3 length: 14 amino acids. Per the germline V gene, CDR1 is SNHLY and CDR2 is FYNNEI. In nucleotides, the CDR3 is TGTGCCAGCAGTGGGGGAGGCCTAGGAGAGACCCAGTACTTC. The encoded protein is CASSGGGLGETQYF.

This clonotype was recorded only once. The chain links TRBV9 to TRBJ2-5; D is uncertain. Germline V gives CDR1 SGDLS, CDR2 YYNGEE. Trimming removed 1 base at V and 10 bases at J, with 11 bases between. This CDR3 spans 12 amino acids. This chain's CDR3 is CASSVTDAIQYF. DNA for the CDR3: TGTGCCAGCAGCGTAACTGACGCGATCCAGTACTTC.

This clonotype has more than one count but fewer than ten. The chain carries TRBV20-1 and TRBJ1-1; D ambiguous. V was trimmed by 6 bases and J by 1 base, leaving 12 bases between them. Germline lookup yields CDR1 DFQATT and CDR2 SNEGSKA (reference sequence). The CDR3 runs 13 residues. CDR3 residues: CSALRDGNTEAFF. CDR3 bases: TGCAGTGCGCTCCGCGACGGGAACACTGAAGCTTTCTTT.

This clonotype occurred a few times. The chain carries TRBV5-1 and TRBJ2-3; 7 positions agree with TRBD1. Germline CDR1 SGHRS, CDR2 YFSETQ. After removal of 5 bases from V and 5 bases from J, the junction contained 8 bases not matched to a gene. This CDR3 contains 14 residues. The CDR3 protein is CASRGGQVKDTQYF. The CDR3 coding sequence is TGCGCCAGCAGGGGCGGACAGGTAAAAGATACGCAGTATTTT.

This clonotype occurred a few times. This sequence joins TRBV29-1 and TRBJ1-5; D is possibly TRBD1 (5 bases). Trimming cost V 4 bases and J 3 bases, with 7 bases left between them. Germline CDR1 reads SQVTM; CDR2 reads ANQGSEA. The CDR3 spans 12 residues. CDR3 DNA sequence: TGCAGCGTTGGACAGAACAATCAGCCCCAGCATTTT. Protein product: CSVGQNNQPQHF.

There are a few counts of this clonotype. This chain links TRBV12-3 or TRBV12-4 with TRBJ2-7, with 10 positions matching TRBD1. The ends lost 7 bases at V and 12 bases at J; junction bases unmatched: 15. The CDR3 length is 14 residues. CDR3 loop: CASTPTGGHLGPYF. CDR3 DNA: TGTGCCAGCACCCCGACAGGGGGCCACCTTGGCCCGTACTTC.

CDR3: CASSVDRGRETQYF. CDR3 DNA: TGTGCCAGCAGCGTCGACAGGGGGCGAGAGACCCAGTACTTC. The chain couples TRBV11-2 to TRBJ2-5; 10 bases align to TRBD1. The CDR3 has 14 amino acids. Trimming removed 5 bases from V and 4 bases from J; junction bases left unmatched: 4. CDR1 SGHAT and CDR2 FQNNGV come from the germline V gene.

The chain carries TRBV6-1 and TRBJ1-2; a possible D gene is TRBD1 (5 bases). CDR3 length equals 16 residues. Germline V gene sequence: CDR1 MNHNS, CDR2 SASEGT. V gave up 4 bases and J gave up 6 bases, with 21 bases separating them. In DNA form, the CDR3 reads TGTGCCAGCAGTGGGGGGGGTCGTGGGGGACCCCATGGCTACACCTTC. Its protein is CASSGGGRGGPHGYTF.

This chain uses TRBV4-3 with TRBJ2-3; D may be TRBD1 or TRBD2 (5 bases each). Trimming shortened V by 3 bases and J by 3 bases, and 19 bases separated the two germline ends. CDR1 LGHNA and CDR2 YSLEER come from the germline V gene. This CDR3 comprises 17 residues. The CDR3 DNA sequence: TGCGCCAGCAGCCAGTTTGGGGGTGGCGGAAGAACAGATACGCAGTATTTT. Amino acids: CASSQFGGGGRTDTQYF.

The CDR3 here is CSARDPRTITMEQFF. For the CDR3, the DNA is TGCAGTGCTAGAGATCCACGGACCATCACGATGGAGCAGTTCTTC. This chain links TRBV20-1 with TRBJ2-1, with D unclear. The ends were cut back, 0 bases at V and 10 bases at J, with 19 bases in the middle. The CDR3 has 15 residues. Germline CDR1 DFQATT, CDR2 SNEGSKA (reference sequence).

J is TRBJ2-5 and V is TRBV25-1; 7 bases line up with TRBD1. In germline, CDR1 is MGHDK, CDR2 SYGVNS. Unmatched junction bases numbered 6, after V lost 6 bases and J lost 5 bases. The CDR3 covers 13 residues. CDR3 residues: CASRKGAEETQYF. The CDR3 DNA sequence: TGTGCCAGCAGAAAGGGGGCGGAGGAGACCCAGTACTTC.

This chain links TRBV6-5 with TRBJ2-1; 8 nucleotides line up with TRBD2. V was pared by 3 bases and J by 8 bases, with 6 bases of the junction left unmatched. CDR3 length: 14 residues. Germline-derived CDR1 and CDR2 are MNHEY and SVGAGI. The CDR3 DNA follows: TGTGCCAGCAGTTATCCGGGGGGGATGCATGAGCAGTTCTTC. Amino acid sequence: CASSYPGGMHEQFF.

This clonotype was seen only a few times. The genes are TRBV7-2 and TRBJ1-3, with D possibly TRBD1 on 6 matching bases. V lost 5 bases and J lost 0, with 14 bases in between. Germline V gene lookup returns CDR1 SGHTA and CDR2 FQGNSA. CDR3 length equals 16 residues. This chain's CDR3 is CASSQRQASSGNTIYF. The DNA of the CDR3 is TGTGCCAGCAGCCAAAGACAGGCTAGCTCTGGAAACACCATATATTTT.

The J gene is TRBJ1-6, the V gene TRBV6-6; D gene ambiguous. Trimming removed 6 bases at V and 3 bases at J, with 6 bases between. There are 13 residues in the CDR3. Germline CDR1 is MNHNY and CDR2 is SVGAGI (reference sequence). CDR3 sequence reads: CASRQLYNSPLHF. In nucleotides, the CDR3 is TGTGCCAGCAGGCAGCTCTATAATTCACCCCTCCACTTT.

The chain combines TRBV7-3 with TRBJ1-6; 9 bases map to TRBD1. CDR3 size: 14 residues. With V trimmed by 2 bases and J by 11 bases, 4 bases remained unmatched. The germline gives CDR1 SGHTA, CDR2 FQGTGA. The chain's CDR3 is CASSLDGTGTPLHF. CDR3 nucleotides: TGTGCCAGCAGCTTAGACGGGACAGGGACACCCCTCCACTTT.

The chain has TRBV6-5 and TRBJ2-3; D unclear. Trimming took 5 bases from V and 3 from J, leaving 9 bases between them. The CDR3 is 13 amino acids. Germline V gene sequence: CDR1 MNHEY, CDR2 SVGAGI. This chain's CDR3 is CASSQPPTDTQYF. Here the CDR3 DNA reads TGTGCCAGCAGTCAACCCCCAACAGATACGCAGTATTTT.

In this sample, this clonotype turned up a few times. This chain links TRBV20-1 with TRBJ2-5, with D uncertain. The CDR3 has 14 residues. Between the trimmed V and J ends, which lost 0 bases and 1 base, there was a span of 9 bases. Germline values: CDR1 DFQATT, CDR2 SNEGSKA (reference sequence). This chain's CDR3 is CSARDRHGQETQYF. CDR3 DNA sequence: TGCAGTGCTAGAGACAGACACGGCCAAGAGACCCAGTACTTC.